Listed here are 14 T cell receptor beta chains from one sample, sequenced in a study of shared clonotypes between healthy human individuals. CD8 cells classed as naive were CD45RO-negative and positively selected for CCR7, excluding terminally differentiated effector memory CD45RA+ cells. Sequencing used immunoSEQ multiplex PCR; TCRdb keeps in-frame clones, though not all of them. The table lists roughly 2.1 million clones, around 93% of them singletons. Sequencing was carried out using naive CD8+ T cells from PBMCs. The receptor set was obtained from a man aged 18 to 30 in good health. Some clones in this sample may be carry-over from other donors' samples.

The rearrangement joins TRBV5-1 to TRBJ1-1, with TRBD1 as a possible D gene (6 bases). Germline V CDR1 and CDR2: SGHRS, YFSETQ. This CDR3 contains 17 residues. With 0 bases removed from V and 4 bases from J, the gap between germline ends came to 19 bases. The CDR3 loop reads CASSLATAGASITEAFF. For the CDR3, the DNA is TGCGCCAGCAGCTTGGCCACAGCGGGGGCCAGTATCACTGAAGCTTTCTTT. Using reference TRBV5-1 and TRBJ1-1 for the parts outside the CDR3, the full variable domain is KAGVTQTPRYLIKTRGQQVTLSCSPISGHRSVSWYQQTPGQGLQFLFEYFSETQRNKGNFPGRFSGRQFSNSRSEMNVSTLELGDSALYLCASSLATAGASITEAFFGQGTRLTVV.

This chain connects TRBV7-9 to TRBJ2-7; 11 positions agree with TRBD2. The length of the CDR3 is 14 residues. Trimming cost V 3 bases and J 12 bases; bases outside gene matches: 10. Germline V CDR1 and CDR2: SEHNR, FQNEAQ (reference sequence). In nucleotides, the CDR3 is TGTGCCAGCAGCTTTGGACTAGCGGGTGGGGGAGCGTACTTC. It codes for CASSFGLAGGGAYF.

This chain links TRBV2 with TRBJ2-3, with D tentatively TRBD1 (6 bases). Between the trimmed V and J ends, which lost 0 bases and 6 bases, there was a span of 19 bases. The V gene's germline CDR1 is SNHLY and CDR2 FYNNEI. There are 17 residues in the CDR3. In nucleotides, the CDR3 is TGTGCCAGCAGTGAAGCTTGGGTGGACAGAGGGGTGGATACGCAGTATTTT. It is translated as CASSEAWVDRGVDTQYF.

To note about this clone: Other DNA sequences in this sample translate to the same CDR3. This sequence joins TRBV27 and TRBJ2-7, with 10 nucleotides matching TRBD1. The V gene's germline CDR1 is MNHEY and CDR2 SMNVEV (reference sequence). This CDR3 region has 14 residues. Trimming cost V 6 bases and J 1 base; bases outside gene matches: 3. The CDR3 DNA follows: TGTGCCAGCAGCCCGGACAGGGGGTCCTACGAGCAGTACTTC. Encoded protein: CASSPDRGSYEQYF.

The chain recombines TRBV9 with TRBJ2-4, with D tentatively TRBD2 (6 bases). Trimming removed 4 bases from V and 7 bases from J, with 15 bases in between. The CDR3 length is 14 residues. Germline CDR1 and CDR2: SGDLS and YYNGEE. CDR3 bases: TGTGCCAGCAGCTTCGGGACCCGGGGGAACATTCAGTACTTC. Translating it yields CASSFGTRGNIQYF.

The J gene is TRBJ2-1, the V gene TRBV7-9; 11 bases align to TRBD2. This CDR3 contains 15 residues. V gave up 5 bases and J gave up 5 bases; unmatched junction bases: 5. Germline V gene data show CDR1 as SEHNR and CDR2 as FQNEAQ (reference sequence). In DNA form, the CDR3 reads TGTGCCAGCAGCCTACCGGGACTAGCGGACAATGAGCAGTTCTTC. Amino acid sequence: CASSLPGLADNEQFF.

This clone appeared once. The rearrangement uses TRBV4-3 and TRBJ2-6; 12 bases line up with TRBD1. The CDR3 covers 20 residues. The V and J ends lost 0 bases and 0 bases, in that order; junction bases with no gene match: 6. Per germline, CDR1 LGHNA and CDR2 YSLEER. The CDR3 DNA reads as TGCGCCAGCAGCCAAGATCGGGGACAGGGGGCCATCTCTGGGGCCAACGTCCTGACTTTC. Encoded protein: CASSQDRGQGAISGANVLTF.

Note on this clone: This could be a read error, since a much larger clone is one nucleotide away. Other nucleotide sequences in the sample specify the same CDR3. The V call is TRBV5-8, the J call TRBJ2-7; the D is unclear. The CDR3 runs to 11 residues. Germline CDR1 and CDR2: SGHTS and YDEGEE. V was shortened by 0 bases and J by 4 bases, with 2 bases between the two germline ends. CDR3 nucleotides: TGTGCCAGCAGCTTGGGGTACGAGCAGTACTTC. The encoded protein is CASSLGYEQYF.

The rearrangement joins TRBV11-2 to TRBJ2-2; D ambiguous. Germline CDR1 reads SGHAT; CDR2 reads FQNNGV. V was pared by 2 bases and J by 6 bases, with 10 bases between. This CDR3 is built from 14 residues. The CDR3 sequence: CASSLIQVPGELFF. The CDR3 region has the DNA TGTGCCAGCAGCTTAATCCAGGTCCCCGGGGAGCTGTTTTTT.

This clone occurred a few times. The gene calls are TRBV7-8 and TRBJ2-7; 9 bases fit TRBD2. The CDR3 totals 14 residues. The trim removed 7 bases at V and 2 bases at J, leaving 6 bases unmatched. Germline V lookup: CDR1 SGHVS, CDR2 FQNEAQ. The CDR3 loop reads CASTLSGGTYEQYF. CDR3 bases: TGTGCCAGCACTCTTAGCGGGGGAACCTACGAGCAGTACTTC.

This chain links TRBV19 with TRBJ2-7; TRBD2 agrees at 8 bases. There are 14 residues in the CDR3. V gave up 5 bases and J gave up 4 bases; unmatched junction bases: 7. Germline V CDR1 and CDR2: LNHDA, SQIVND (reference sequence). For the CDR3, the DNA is TGTGCCAGTAGTCCGGGGGGGGCCGTATACGAGCAGTACTTC. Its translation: CASSPGGAVYEQYF. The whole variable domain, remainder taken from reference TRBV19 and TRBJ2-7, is DGGITQSPKYLFRKEGQNVTLSCEQNLNHDAMYWYRQDPGQGLRLIYYSQIVNDFQKGDIAEGYSVSREKKESFPLTVTSAQKNPTAFYLCASSPGGAVYEQYFGPGTRLTVT.

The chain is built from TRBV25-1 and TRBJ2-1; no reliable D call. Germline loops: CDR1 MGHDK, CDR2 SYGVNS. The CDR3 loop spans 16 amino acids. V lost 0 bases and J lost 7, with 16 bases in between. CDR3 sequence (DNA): TGTGCCAGCAGTGAATATACGGGCCACACCGGGAATGAGCAGTTCTTC. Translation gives CASSEYTGHTGNEQFF. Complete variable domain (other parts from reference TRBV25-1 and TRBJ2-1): EADIYQTPRYLVIGTGKKITLECSQTMGHDKMYWYQQDPGMELHLIHYSYGVNSTEKGDLSSESTVSRIRTEHFPLTLESARPSHTSQYLCASSEYTGHTGNEQFFGPGTRLTVL.

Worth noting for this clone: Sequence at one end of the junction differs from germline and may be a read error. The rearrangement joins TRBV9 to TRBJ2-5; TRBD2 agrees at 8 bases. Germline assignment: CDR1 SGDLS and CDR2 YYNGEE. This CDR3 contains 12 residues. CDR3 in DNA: TGTGCCAGTAGCGGGGTCCACGGGACCCAGTACTTC. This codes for CASSGVHGTQYF.

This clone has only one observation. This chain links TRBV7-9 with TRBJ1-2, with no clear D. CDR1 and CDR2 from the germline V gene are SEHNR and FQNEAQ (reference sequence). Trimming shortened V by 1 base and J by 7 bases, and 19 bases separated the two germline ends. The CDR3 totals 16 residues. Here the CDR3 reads CASSLGIRAEMRGYTF. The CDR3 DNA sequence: TGTGCCAGCAGCTTAGGTATAAGGGCCGAGATGCGTGGCTACACCTTC.